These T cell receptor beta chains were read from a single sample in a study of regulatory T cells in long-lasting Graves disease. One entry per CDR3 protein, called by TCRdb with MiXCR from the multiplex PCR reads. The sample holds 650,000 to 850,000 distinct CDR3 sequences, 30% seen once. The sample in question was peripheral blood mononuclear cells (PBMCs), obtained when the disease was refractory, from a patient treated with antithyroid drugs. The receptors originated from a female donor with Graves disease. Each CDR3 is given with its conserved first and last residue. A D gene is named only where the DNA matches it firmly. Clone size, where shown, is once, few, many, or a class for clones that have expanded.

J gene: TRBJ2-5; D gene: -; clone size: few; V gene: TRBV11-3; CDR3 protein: CASSSGRRPQETQYF; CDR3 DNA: TGTGCCAGCAGCTCGGGGCGTCGCCCCCAAGAGACCCAGTACTTC
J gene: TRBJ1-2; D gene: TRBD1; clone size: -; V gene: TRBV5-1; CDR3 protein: CASRKQGAQDGYTF; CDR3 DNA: TGCGCCAGCAGAAAACAGGGGGCGCAGGATGGCTACACCTTC
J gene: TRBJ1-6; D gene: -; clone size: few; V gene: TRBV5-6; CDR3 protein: CASSLMGSSYNSPLHF; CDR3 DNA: TGTGCCAGCAGCTTGATGGGTAGCTCCTATAATTCACCCCTCCACTTT
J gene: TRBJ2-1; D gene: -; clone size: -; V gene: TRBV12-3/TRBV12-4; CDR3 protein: CASCEVPPYNEQFF; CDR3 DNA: TGTGCCAGCTGTGAAGTACCCCCCTACAATGAGCAGTTCTTC
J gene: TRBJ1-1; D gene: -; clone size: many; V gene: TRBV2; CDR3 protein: CASSEWVTEAFF; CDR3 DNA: TGTGCCAGCAGTGAGTGGGTAACTGAAGCTTTCTTT
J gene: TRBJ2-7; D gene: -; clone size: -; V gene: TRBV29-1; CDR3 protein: CSGGPGNYEQYF; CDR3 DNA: TGCAGCGGAGGGCCTGGCAACTACGAGCAGTACTTC
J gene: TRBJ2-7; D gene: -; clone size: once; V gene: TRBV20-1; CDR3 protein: CSAGGVYPYEQYF; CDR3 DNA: TGCAGTGCTGGTGGGGTGTACCCCTACGAGCAGTACTTC
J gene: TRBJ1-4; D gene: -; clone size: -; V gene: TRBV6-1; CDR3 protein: CASSRQGRLRTNEKLFF; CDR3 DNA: TGTGCCAGCAGTCGCCAGGGGCGCCTGCGGACTAATGAAAAACTGTTTTTT
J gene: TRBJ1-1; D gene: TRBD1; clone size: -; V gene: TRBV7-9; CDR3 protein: CASSIRTGTTEAFF; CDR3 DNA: TGTGCCAGCAGCATACGGACAGGGACCACTGAAGCTTTCTTT
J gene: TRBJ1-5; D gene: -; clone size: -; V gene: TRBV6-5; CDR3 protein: CASSYGTGREGQPQHF; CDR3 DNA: TGTGCCAGCAGTTACGGAACAGGGCGGGAGGGTCAGCCCCAGCATTTT
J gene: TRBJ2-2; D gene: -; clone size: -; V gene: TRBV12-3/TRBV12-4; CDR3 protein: CASSLLAAGELFF; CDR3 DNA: TGTGCCAGCAGTTTACTAGCCGCCGGGGAGCTGTTTTTT
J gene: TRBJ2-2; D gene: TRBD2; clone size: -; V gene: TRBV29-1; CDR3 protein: CSVGTLAVNTGELFF; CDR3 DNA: TGCAGCGTTGGGACCCTAGCGGTTAACACCGGGGAGCTGTTTTTT
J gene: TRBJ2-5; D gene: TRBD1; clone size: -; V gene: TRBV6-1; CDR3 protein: CASRRTGGKETQYF; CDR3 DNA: TGTGCCAGCAGGAGGACAGGGGGCAAGGAGACCCAGTACTTC
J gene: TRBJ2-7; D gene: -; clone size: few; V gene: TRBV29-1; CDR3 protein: CSVDWRNEQYF; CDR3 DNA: TGCAGCGTTGATTGGCGGAATGAGCAGTACTTC
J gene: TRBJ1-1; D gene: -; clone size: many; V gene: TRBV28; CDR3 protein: CASSVGGVEAFF; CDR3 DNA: TGTGCCAGCAGCGTGGGAGGGGTTGAAGCTTTCTTT
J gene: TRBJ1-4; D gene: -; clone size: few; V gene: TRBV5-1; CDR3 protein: CASSLRQSATNEKLFF; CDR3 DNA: TGCGCCAGCAGCCTACGACAGAGTGCAACTAATGAAAAACTGTTTTTT
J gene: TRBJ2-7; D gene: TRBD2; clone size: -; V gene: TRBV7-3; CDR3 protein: CASAPSGRAVLHEQYF; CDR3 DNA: TGTGCCAGCGCGCCTAGCGGGAGGGCCGTATTACATGAGCAGTACTTC
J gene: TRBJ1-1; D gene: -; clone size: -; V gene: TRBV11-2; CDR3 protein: CASSKDSRTEAFF; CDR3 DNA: TGTGCCAGCAGCAAGGACAGTAGAACTGAAGCTTTCTTT
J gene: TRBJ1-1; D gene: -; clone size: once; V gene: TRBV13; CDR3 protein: CASSQRPRAANPEAFF; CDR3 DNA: TGTGCCAGCAGCCAAAGGCCCCGGGCTGCGAACCCTGAAGCTTTCTTT
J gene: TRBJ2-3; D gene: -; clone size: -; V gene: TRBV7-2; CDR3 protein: CASSLEERAKRTDTQYF; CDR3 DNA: TGTGCCAGCAGCTTAGAAGAACGAGCGAAGCGCACAGATACGCAGTATTTT
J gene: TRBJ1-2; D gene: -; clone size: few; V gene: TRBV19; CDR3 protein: CASRPQSGVYGYTF; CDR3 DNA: TGTGCCAGTAGGCCCCAGAGTGGAGTCTATGGCTACACCTTC
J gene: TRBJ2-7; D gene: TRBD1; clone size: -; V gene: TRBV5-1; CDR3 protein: CASSLAGGTGEIYEQYF; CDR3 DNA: TGCGCCAGCAGCTTGGCCGGAGGTACAGGGGAAATATACGAGCAGTACTTC
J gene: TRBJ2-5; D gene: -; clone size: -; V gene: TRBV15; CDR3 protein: CATSRSRREETQYF; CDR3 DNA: TGTGCCACCAGCAGATCTAGGAGGGAGGAGACCCAGTACTTC
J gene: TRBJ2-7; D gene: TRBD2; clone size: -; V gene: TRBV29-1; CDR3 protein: CSVRSGDSSYEQYF; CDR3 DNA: TGCAGCGTTCGTAGCGGGGACTCCTCCTACGAGCAGTACTTC
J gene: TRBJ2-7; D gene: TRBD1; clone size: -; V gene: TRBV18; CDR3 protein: CASSPAGTDYEQYF; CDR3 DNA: TGTGCCAGCTCACCCGCCGGGACAGACTACGAGCAGTACTTC
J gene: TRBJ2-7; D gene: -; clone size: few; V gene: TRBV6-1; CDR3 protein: CASRTQASYEQYF; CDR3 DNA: TGTGCCAGCAGAACACAGGCATCCTACGAGCAGTACTTC
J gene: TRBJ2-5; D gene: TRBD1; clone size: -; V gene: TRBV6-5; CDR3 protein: CASSYTGTDETQYF; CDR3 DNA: TGTGCCAGCAGTTACACCGGGACAGACGAGACCCAGTACTTC
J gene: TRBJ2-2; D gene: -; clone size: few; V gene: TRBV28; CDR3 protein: CASSYQGRDTGELFF; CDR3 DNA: TGTGCCAGCAGCTACCAGGGGCGGGACACCGGGGAGCTGTTTTTT
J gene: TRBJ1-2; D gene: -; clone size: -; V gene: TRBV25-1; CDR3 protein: CASSSRLGGGYTF; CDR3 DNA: TGTGCCAGCAGTAGCCGCCTCGGGGGTGGCTACACCTTC
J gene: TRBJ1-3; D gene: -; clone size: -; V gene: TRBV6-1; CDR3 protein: CASTQDGNTIYF; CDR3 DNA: TGTGCCAGCACTCAAGACGGAAACACCATATATTTT
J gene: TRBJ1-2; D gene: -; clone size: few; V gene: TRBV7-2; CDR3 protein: CASSLGGSGGNYGYTF; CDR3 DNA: TGTGCCAGCAGCTTAGGGGGGTCCGGGGGTAACTATGGCTACACCTTC
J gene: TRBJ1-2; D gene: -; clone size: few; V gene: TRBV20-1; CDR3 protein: CSAPSRVGGYTF; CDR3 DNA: TGCAGTGCTCCCTCCCGGGTTGGAGGCTACACCTTC
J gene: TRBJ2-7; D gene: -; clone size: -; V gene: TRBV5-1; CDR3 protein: CASSLAGPPYEQYF; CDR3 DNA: TGCGCCAGCAGCTTGGCGGGACCACCCTACGAGCAGTACTTC
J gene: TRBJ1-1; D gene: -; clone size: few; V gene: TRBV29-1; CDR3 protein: CSVGGHRNTEAFF; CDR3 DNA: TGCAGCGTTGGGGGACACCGGAACACTGAAGCTTTCTTT
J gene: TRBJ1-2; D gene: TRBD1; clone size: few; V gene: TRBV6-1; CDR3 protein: CASSDKQGAGYGYTF; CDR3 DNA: TGTGCCAGCAGTGACAAACAGGGGGCGGGTTATGGCTACACCTTC
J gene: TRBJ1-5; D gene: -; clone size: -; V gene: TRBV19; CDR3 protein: CASSIDVREPQHF; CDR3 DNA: TGTGCCAGTAGTATAGATGTACGTGAACCCCAGCATTTT
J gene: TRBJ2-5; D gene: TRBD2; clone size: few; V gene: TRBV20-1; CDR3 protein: CSAGGSGIQETQYF; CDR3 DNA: TGCAGTGCTGGGGGGAGCGGGATCCAAGAGACCCAGTACTTC
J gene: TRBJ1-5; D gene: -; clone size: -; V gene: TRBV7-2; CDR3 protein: CASSLSGTSNQPQHF; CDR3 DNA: TGTGCCAGCAGCTTATCGGGCACTAGCAATCAGCCCCAGCATTTT
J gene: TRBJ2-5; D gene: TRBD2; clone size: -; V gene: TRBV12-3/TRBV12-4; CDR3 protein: CASSLWREGRAHKETQYF; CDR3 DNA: TGTGCCAGCAGTTTATGGCGGGAGGGCCGGGCCCACAAGGAGACCCAGTACTTC
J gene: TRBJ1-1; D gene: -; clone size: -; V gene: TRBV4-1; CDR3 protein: CASSQDWNTRDTMNTEAFF; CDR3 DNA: TGCGCCAGCAGCCAAGATTGGAACACACGGGATACAATGAACACTGAAGCTTTCTTT
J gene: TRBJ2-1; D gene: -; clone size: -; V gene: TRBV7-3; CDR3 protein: CASSLTSGAYNEQFF; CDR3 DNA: TGTGCCAGCAGCTTAACTAGCGGAGCCTACAATGAGCAGTTCTTC
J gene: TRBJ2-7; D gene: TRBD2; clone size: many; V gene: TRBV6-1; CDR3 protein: CASSEQALAEVYEQYF; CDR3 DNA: TGTGCCAGCAGTGAGCAGGCTCTAGCGGAGGTTTACGAGCAGTACTTC
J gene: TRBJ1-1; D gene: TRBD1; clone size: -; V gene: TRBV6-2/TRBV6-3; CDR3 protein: CASSSTGRAEAFF; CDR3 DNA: TGTGCCAGCAGCTCGACAGGGAGGGCTGAAGCTTTCTTT
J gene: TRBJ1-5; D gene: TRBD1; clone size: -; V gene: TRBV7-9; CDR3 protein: CASSRYVRGQTYQPQHF; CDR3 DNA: TGTGCCAGCAGCCGGTACGTGCGGGGACAGACCTATCAGCCCCAGCATTTT